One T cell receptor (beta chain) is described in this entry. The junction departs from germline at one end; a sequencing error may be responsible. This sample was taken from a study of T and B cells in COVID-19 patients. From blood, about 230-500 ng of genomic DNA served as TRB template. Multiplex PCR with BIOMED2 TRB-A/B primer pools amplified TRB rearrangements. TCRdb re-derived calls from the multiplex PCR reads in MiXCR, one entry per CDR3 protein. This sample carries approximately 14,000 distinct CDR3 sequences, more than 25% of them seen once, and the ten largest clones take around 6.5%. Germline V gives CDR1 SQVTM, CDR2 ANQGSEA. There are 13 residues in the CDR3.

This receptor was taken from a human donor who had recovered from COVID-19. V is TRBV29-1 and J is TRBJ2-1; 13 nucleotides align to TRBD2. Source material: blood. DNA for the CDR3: TGCAGCGTTGGGACTAGCGGGAGTGATGACTTGATCTTC. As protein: CSVGTSGSDDLIF.